What follows are 19 T cell receptor beta chains derived from one specimen sequenced in a study of cytomegalovirus exposure and HLA in healthy donors. Libraries were prepared by immunoSEQ multiplex PCR; TCRdb keeps only in-frame clonotypes and omits some of them. The sample has about 120,000 clones, 80% to 90% seen once. The sequenced material came from PBMCs. The receptor set was obtained from a young woman in good health and CMV-seronegative.

The J gene is TRBJ1-5, the V gene TRBV19; no clear D gene. The V gene lost 5 bases and the J gene lost 2 bases, with 13 bases spanning the gap. This CDR3 region has 15 residues. The germline V gene encodes CDR1 LNHDA and CDR2 SQIVND (reference sequence). CDR3 region: CASSPGREGNQPQHF. CDR3 bases: TGTGCCAGTAGTCCCGGAAGGGAGGGCAATCAGCCCCAGCATTTT.

The J gene is TRBJ2-2, the V gene TRBV5-1, with D possibly matching TRBD2 (6 bases). The CDR3 spans 16 residues. Deletions cut 2 bases from V and 0 bases from J, with 11 bases between. Germline V gene sequence: CDR1 SGHRS, CDR2 YFSETQ. The CDR3 region is CASSLAGRSNTGELFF. The CDR3 coding sequence is TGCGCCAGCAGCTTAGCGGGCAGATCGAACACCGGGGAGCTGTTTTTT. The full variable domain, its missing parts supplied by reference TRBV5-1 and TRBJ2-2, is KAGVTQTPRYLIKTRGQQVTLSCSPISGHRSVSWYQQTPGQGLQFLFEYFSETQRNKGNFPGRFSGRQFSNSRSEMNVSTLELGDSALYLCASSLAGRSNTGELFFGEGSRLTVL.

The genes are TRBV27 and TRBJ1-5; TRBD1 agrees at 7 bases. Per the germline V gene, CDR1 is MNHEY and CDR2 is SMNVEV (reference sequence). J lost 2 bases, V lost 3 bases, and 10 bases had no gene match. The CDR3 has 17 amino acids. The DNA of the CDR3 is TGTGCCAGCAGTTTCAGACAGGGCCCCGGGGGCAATCAGCCCCAGCATTTT. Protein: CASSFRQGPGGNQPQHF.

This chain uses TRBV4-1 with TRBJ1-1, with 7 bases identical to TRBD1. Germline CDR1 reads MGHRA; CDR2 reads YSYEKL. This CDR3 comprises 15 residues. V shed 3 bases, J shed 3 bases, and the junction held 7 bases outside the gene matches. The CDR3 nucleotides read TGCGCCAGCAGCCACCGACAGGGCAGGGACACTGAAGCTTTCTTT. Its protein product is CASSHRQGRDTEAFF.

V usage is TRBV29-1 and J usage is TRBJ2-2, with a weak D call TRBD2 (5 bases). The CDR3 covers 14 residues. V was trimmed by 3 bases and J by 4 bases, leaving 12 bases between them. The germline CDR1 and CDR2 sequences are SQVTM and ANQGSEA. The DNA of the CDR3 is TGCAGCGTTGACCCGGGGTCGGGCACCGGGGAGCTGTTTTTT. Amino acid sequence: CSVDPGSGTGELFF.

The chain is built from TRBV9 and TRBJ1-2; TRBD1 might be the D (5 bases). V lost 5 bases and J lost 8, with 19 bases in between. Germline assignment: CDR1 SGDLS and CDR2 YYNGEE. The CDR3 totals 14 residues. CDR3 loop: CASRWVGRAHGYTF. CDR3 coding DNA: TGTGCCAGCAGGTGGGTGGGCAGGGCCCACGGCTACACCTTC. The full variable domain, in which reference TRBV9 and TRBJ1-2 provide the parts outside the CDR3, is DSGVTQTPKHLITATGQRVTLRCSPRSGDLSVYWYQQSLDQGLQFLIQYYNGEERAKGNILERFSAQQFPDLHSELNLSSLELGDSALYFCASRWVGRAHGYTFGSGTRLTVV.

The chain uses TRBV30 and TRBJ1-2, with TRBD1 matching over 8 bases. Germline V gene data show CDR1 as GTSNPN and CDR2 as SVGIG (reference sequence). The CDR3 spans 13 residues. Trimming cost V 5 bases and J 8 bases; bases outside gene matches: 10. CDR3 DNA sequence: TGTGCCTGGCAGGGGGCACGGGTAGGAGGCTACACCTTC. Protein sequence: CAWQGARVGGYTF.

This clone has a single count. This chain connects TRBV6-5 to TRBJ2-3; 7 nucleotides align to TRBD2. Germline V lookup: CDR1 MNHEY, CDR2 SVGAGI. The V segment lost 2 bases and the J segment 0 bases; nucleotides outside the gene matches: 2. This CDR3 is 15 amino acids long. The CDR3 is CASSYRGVSTDTQYF. The DNA of the CDR3 is TGTGCCAGCAGTTACCGGGGGGTTAGCACAGATACGCAGTATTTT.

This chain links TRBV27 with TRBJ2-3; no firm D call. The CDR3 sequence is 17 residues long. Germline CDR1 reads MNHEY; CDR2 reads SMNVEV (reference sequence). Trimming removed 4 bases from V and 2 bases from J, with 19 bases in between. CDR3 coding DNA: TGTGCCAGCAGTTCACCAGCTTCTGGCGGCCCCACAGATACGCAGTATTTT. Its protein is CASSSPASGGPTDTQYF.

This clone came up once. The chain has TRBV7-9 and TRBJ2-1; D is possibly TRBD2 (5 bases). This CDR3 is 17 amino acids long. V lost 5 bases, J lost 3 bases, and 20 bases lay in between. Germline CDR1 SEHNR, CDR2 FQNEAQ (reference sequence). The CDR3 DNA follows: TGTGCCAGCAGCGCCGACTTTGAGAGGGCAGGCTACAATGAGCAGTTCTTC. It encodes CASSADFERAGYNEQFF.

The V call is TRBV27, the J call TRBJ1-2, with TRBD1 identical over 9 bases. Germline CDR1 MNHEY, CDR2 SMNVEV (reference sequence). The CDR3 has 17 amino acids. V was clipped by 5 bases and J by 5 bases; unmatched bases: 15. CDR3 nucleotides: TGTGCCAGCAGTATACGCCCGGGACAGGGTCCCGATTATGGCTACACCTTC. It yields the protein CASSIRPGQGPDYGYTF.

The chain couples TRBV28 to TRBJ2-1, with 10 positions matching TRBD2. Trimming removed 6 bases from V and 8 bases from J; junction bases left unmatched: 7. Germline CDR1 reads MDHEN; CDR2 reads SYDVKM. The CDR3 totals 14 residues. The CDR3 loop is CASRLTSGSHEQFF. The CDR3 bases are TGTGCCAGCAGATTGACTAGCGGGTCCCATGAGCAGTTCTTC. The whole variable domain, remainder taken from reference TRBV28 and TRBJ2-1, is DVKVTQSSRYLVKRTGEKVFLECVQDMDHENMFWYRQDPGLGLRLIYFSYDVKMKEKGDIPEGYSVSREKKERFSLILESASTNQTSMYLCASRLTSGSHEQFFGPGTRLTVL.

The chain has TRBV30 and TRBJ1-5; D ambiguous. V lost 2 bases and J lost 2, with 7 bases in between. Germline CDR1 GTSNPN, CDR2 SVGIG (reference sequence). The length of the CDR3 is 13 residues. CDR3 nucleotide sequence: TGTGCCTGGAGTAAGGAGGGCAATCAGCCCCAGCATTTT. Translated: CAWSKEGNQPQHF.

V gene TRBV28 combines with J gene TRBJ1-2, with D perhaps TRBD1 (5 bases). V was shortened by 3 bases and J by 2 bases, with 7 bases between the two germline ends. CDR3 length: 13 residues. Germline CDR1 and CDR2: MDHEN and SYDVKM. CDR3 loop: CASSLAGNYGYTF. DNA for the CDR3: TGTGCCAGCAGTTTGGCAGGGAACTATGGCTACACCTTC.

The chain has TRBV5-4 and TRBJ2-1; weak D call: TRBD2 (6 bases). The CDR3 is 17 residues long. CDR1 is SGHNT and CDR2 is YYREEE in the germline V gene (reference sequence). Trimming took 0 bases from V and 0 from J, leaving 13 bases between them. The CDR3 DNA reads TGTGCCAGCAGCTTGGATGTGAGGGACTTCTCCTACAATGAGCAGTTCTTC. This gives the protein CASSLDVRDFSYNEQFF.

The chain combines TRBV18 with TRBJ1-1; 7 nucleotides match TRBD1. Germline CDR1 reads KGHSH; CDR2 reads LQKENI. The CDR3 is 15 residues long. Unmatched junction bases numbered 6, after V lost 4 bases and J lost 1 base. This chain's CDR3 is CASSLQGRANTEAFF. Written as DNA, the CDR3 is TGTGCCAGCTCACTACAGGGGCGGGCGAACACTGAAGCTTTCTTT.

This clone was counted once. The chain recombines TRBV29-1 with TRBJ1-5; D may be TRBD1 (6 bases). CDR3 size: 13 residues. Germline V gene lookup returns CDR1 SQVTM and CDR2 ANQGSEA. V was trimmed by 7 bases and J by 1 base, leaving 11 bases between them. The CDR3 coding sequence is TGCAGCGCCTTAGGACAGAGCAATCAGCCCCAGCATTTT. Its protein is CSALGQSNQPQHF.

This chain joins TRBV6-5 and TRBJ1-2; 8 nucleotides agree with TRBD1. J was trimmed by 7 bases and V by 5 bases; bases with no gene match: 9. The CDR3 loop spans 14 amino acids. CDR1 MNHEY and CDR2 SVGAGI come from the germline V gene. The CDR3 DNA reads as TGTGCCAGCAGTGACAGGACAGGGTACCCTGGCTACACCTTC. This gives the protein CASSDRTGYPGYTF.

This clone was recorded once. The CDR3 sequence: CASSLLTGGSYEQYF. Written as DNA, the CDR3 is TGTGCCAGCAGCCTTTTGACAGGAGGTTCCTACGAGCAGTACTTC. The chain is built from TRBV6-1 and TRBJ2-7; possibly TRBD1 for D (6 bases). The CDR3 consists of 15 residues. With 6 bases removed from V and 1 base from J, the gap between germline ends came to 16 bases. Germline assignment: CDR1 MNHNS and CDR2 SASEGT.